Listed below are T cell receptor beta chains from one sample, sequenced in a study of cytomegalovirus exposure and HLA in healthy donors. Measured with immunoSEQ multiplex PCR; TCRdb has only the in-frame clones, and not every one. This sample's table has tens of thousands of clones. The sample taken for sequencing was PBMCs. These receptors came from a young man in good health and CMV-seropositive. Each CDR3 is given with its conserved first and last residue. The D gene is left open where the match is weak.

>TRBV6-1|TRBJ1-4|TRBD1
TGTGCCAGCAGTGAAGCAGGGGGCGAGGCTGAAAAACTGTTTTTT
CASSEAGGEAEKLFF
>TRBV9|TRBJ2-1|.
TGTGCCAGCGGGGGGAGCTTGGGGTCTATTTTTTACAATGAGCAGTTCTTC
CASGGSLGSIFYNEQFF
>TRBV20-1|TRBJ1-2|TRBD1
TGCAGTGCTAACACAGGGGTTGGCTACACCTTC
CSANTGVGYTF
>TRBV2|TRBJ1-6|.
TGTGCCAGCAGTGACGGTAGCTCCTATAATTCACCCCTCCACTTT
CASSDGSSYNSPLHF
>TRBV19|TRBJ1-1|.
TGTGCCAGTAGTATAGCCGGGGTCAAGGACACTGAAGCTTTCTTT
CASSIAGVKDTEAFF
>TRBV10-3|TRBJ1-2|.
TGTGCCATCAGTGATGAGGGGGACTATGGCTACACCTTC
CAISDEGDYGYTF
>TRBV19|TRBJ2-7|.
TGTGCCAGTAGTATCAGGACAGCGGCGCCCTACGAGCAGTACTTC
CASSIRTAAPYEQYF
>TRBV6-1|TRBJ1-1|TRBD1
TGTGCCAGCAGGCAGGGGGCCGTGAACACTGAAGCTTTCTTT
CASRQGAVNTEAFF
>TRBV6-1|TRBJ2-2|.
TGTGCCAGCTCCGTGTTCCGCGGAGACACCGGGGAGCTGTTTTTT
CASSVFRGDTGELFF
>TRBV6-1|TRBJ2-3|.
TGTGCCAGCAGTGAAGGTGAGACAGATACGCAGTATTTT
CASSEGETDTQYF
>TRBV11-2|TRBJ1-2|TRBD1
TGTGCCAGCAGCTTAGTCGCGGGACAGGGGGACGGCTACACCTTC
CASSLVAGQGDGYTF
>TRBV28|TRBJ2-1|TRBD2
TGTGCCAGCAGTCCCCTAGCGGGTGAGCAGTTCTTC
CASSPLAGEQFF
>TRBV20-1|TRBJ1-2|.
TGCAGTGCTCAGGGAATCTATGGCTACACCTTC
CSAQGIYGYTF
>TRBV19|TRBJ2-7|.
TGTGCCAGTAGAGTAGGAACAGGGCCTTCCTACGAGCAGTACTTC
CASRVGTGPSYEQYF
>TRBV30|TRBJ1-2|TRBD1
TGTGCCTGGAGGACAGGGCTAAGAGCTAACTATGGCTACACCTTC
CAWRTGLRANYGYTF
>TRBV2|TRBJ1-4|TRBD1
TGTGCCAGCAGGGGGGGGACAGGCCTAGAAAAACTGTTTTTT
CASRGGTGLEKLFF
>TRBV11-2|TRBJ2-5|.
TGTGCCAGCAGCTTAGGAGGTTTGCAGGGGGAGACCCAGTACTTC
CASSLGGLQGETQYF
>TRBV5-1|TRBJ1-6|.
TGCGCCAGCGGGGCCGAATCCTATAATTCACCCCTCCACTTT
CASGAESYNSPLHF
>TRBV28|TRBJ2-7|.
TGTGCCAGCAGTATCCGGGACTCCCGCTACGAGCAGTACTTC
CASSIRDSRYEQYF
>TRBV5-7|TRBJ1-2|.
TGTGCCAGCACCGATAGGGGGTGGGGGAACTATGGCTACACCTTC
CASTDRGWGNYGYTF
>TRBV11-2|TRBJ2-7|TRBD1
TGTGCCAGCAGCTTAGTGCAGGGGGCCTCCGAGCAGTACTTC
CASSLVQGASEQYF
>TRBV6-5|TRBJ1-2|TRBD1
TGTGCCAGCAGTTATTTCCGGGACAGGGGTCCCTATGGCTACACCTTC
CASSYFRDRGPYGYTF
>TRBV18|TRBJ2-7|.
TGTGCCAGCTCACCTACGACACCCCCCTACGAGCAGTACTTC
CASSPTTPPYEQYF
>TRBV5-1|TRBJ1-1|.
TGCGCCAGCAGCTTGATTCATGGACACCCGAACACTGAAGCTTTCTTT
CASSLIHGHPNTEAFF
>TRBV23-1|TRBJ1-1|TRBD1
TGCGCCAGCAGTCGCGAGGGACAGGGGTGGATTGAAGCTTTCTTT
CASSREGQGWIEAFF
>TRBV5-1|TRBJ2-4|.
TGCGCCAGCAGCTTAACATTAGCCAAAAACATTCAGTACTTC
CASSLTLAKNIQYF
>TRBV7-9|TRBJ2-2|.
TGTGCCAGCACCCCAACAGGTCTCACCGGGGAGCTGTTTTTT
CASTPTGLTGELFF
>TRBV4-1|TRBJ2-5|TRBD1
TGCGCCAGCAGCCAAGTCGCTGGGACAGTCCAAGAGACCCAGTACTTC
CASSQVAGTVQETQYF
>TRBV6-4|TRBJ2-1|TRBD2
TGTGCCAGCAGTGACACCCGGACTAGCGGGAAGCCCGGTGAGCAGTTCTTC
CASSDTRTSGKPGEQFF
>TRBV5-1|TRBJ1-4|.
TGCGCCAGCAGCTTGGGGAGCGAAAAACTGTTTTTT
CASSLGSEKLFF
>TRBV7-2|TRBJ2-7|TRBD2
TGTGCCAGCAGCTTAAAAACTAGCGGGCTCACGTGGCACTTC
CASSLKTSGLTWHF
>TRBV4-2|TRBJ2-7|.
TGTGCCAGCAGCCGGGGGGGGGCAGGGGTGTGGGACCCTATGCGCGAGCAGTACTTC
CASSRGGAGVWDPMREQYF
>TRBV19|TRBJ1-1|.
TGTGCCAGTATCCACCGAGGCAGCTACACTGAAGCTTTCTTT
CASIHRGSYTEAFF
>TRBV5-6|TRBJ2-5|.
TGTGCCAGCAGCCGCAGCGGGACCCAGTACTTC
CASSRSGTQYF
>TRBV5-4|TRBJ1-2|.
TGTGCCAGCAGCCCTTCTTCGGGATCTTATGGCTACACCTTC
CASSPSSGSYGYTF
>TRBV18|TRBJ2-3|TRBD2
TGTGCCAGCTCACCACTGGTAGCGGGAGCGTCAGATACGCAGTATTTT
CASSPLVAGASDTQYF
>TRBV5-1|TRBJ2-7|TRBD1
TGCGCCAGCAGCTTGGGTTCGGGGACAGGGACGATTAACGAGCAGTACTTC
CASSLGSGTGTINEQYF
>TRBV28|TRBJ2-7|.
TGTGCCACGCTAGCAGTTTCTTACGAGCAGTACTTC
CATLAVSYEQYF
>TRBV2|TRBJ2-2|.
TGTGCCAGCTTCATAGCCACCGGGGAGCTGTTTTTT
CASFIATGELFF
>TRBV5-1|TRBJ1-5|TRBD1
TGCGCCAGCAGCATAGGGGGCAATGGCAATCAGCCCCAGCATTTT
CASSIGGNGNQPQHF
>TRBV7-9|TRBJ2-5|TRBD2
TGTGCCAGCGGAGGGACTAGCAAAGAGACCCAGTACTTC
CASGGTSKETQYF
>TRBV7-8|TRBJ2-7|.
TGTGCCAGCAGTCCAGACGTGGCGGCCGCCTACGAGCAGTACTTC
CASSPDVAAAYEQYF
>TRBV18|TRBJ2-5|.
TGTGCCAGCTCACCCTACGCACCGGAAGAGGGAGAGACCCAGTACTTC
CASSPYAPEEGETQYF
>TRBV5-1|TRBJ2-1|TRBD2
TGCGCCAGCAGCCAAATAATAGCGGGAGACCCTTACAATGAGCAGTTCTTC
CASSQIIAGDPYNEQFF
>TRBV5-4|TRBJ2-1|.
TGTGCCAGCAGCGCCGGAGGTCCTAGCTCCTACAATGAGCAGTTCTTC
CASSAGGPSSYNEQFF
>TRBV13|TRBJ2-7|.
TGTGCCAGCAGTGATGGCCCTGAGGCCGAGCAGTACTTC
CASSDGPEAEQYF
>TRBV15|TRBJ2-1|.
TGTGCCACCAGCAGACAGGGTCGTGAGCAGTTCTTC
CATSRQGREQFF